This T cell receptor (beta chain) came from a study of T cell responses to AZD1222 COVID-19 vaccine. Only in-frame clones appear in the TCRdb table, and some are missing; sequencing was by immunoSEQ multiplex PCR. In the table there are about 34,000 clones, around 90% of which are singletons. On this clone itself: Antigen: not known.

Study results and limitations: The span of vaccine-associated CD4 TCRs extended across spike, with dominance at 160-218 and 743-854.

Trimming pared 3 bases from V and 1 base from J, leaving 11 bases between. Germline V gives CDR1 LGHDT, CDR2 YNNKEL (reference sequence). The CDR3 is 15 amino acids. The clonotype originates from an adult in good health. The chain joins TRBV3-1 (or the pseudogene TRBV3-2) to TRBJ2-3, with D maybe TRBD2 (6 bases). Source: peripheral blood, taken on day 0 of AZD1222 vaccination. The CDR3 DNA reads TGTGCCAGCAGCCATACGGGGGACCGCACAGATACGCAGTATTTT. Its translation: CASSHTGDRTDTQYF.